These 7 T cell receptor beta chains were sequenced from one sample in a study of cytomegalovirus exposure and HLA in healthy donors. The PCR made use of 60 Vbeta and 13 Jbeta primers. Here immunoSEQ multiplex PCR was the method, and the copy in TCRdb shows in-frame clones only, minus some. Of some 110,000 clones detected, 60% to 85% appear once; the ten largest clones hold more than 1.5%. The sample comprised PBMCs. These receptors were obtained from a man in his forties or fifties in good health and CMV-seronegative.

The V call is TRBV2, the J call TRBJ2-6; D not certain. The CDR3 covers 13 residues. Germline values: CDR1 SNHLY, CDR2 FYNNEI. V was clipped by 3 bases and J by 4 bases, with 4 bases between them. The CDR3 loop reads CASSERGANVLTF. The DNA for the CDR3 is TGTGCCAGCAGTGAGCGGGGGGCCAACGTCCTGACTTTC.

V and J are TRBV29-1 and TRBJ2-7, with TRBD1 matching 9 bases. CDR1 SQVTM and CDR2 ANQGSEA come from the germline V gene. This CDR3 has 13 amino acids. The V segment lost 7 bases and the J segment 6 bases; nucleotides outside the gene matches: 10. CDR3 sequence: CSAGDRDPVEQYF. As DNA, the CDR3 is TGCAGCGCCGGGGACAGGGACCCCGTCGAGCAGTACTTC.

The chain combines TRBV5-1 with TRBJ1-1; a possible D gene is TRBD1 (5 bases). With 2 bases removed from V and 5 bases from J, the gap between germline ends came to 16 bases. CDR1 is SGHRS, CDR2 YFSETQ, per germline. The CDR3 runs 15 residues. The CDR3 DNA reads as TGCGCCAGCAGCTTAGACAGCGCCTTGGGGACTGAAGCTTTCTTT. Translation: CASSLDSALGTEAFF.

DNA of the CDR3: TGTGCCAGCAGCTCCAGGGGGTCTGGGGCCAACGTCCTGACTTTC. This sequence encodes CASSSRGSGANVLTF. The chain combines TRBV27 with TRBJ2-6; 7 bases line up with TRBD1. Trimming cost V 6 bases and J 1 base; bases outside gene matches: 3. Looked up from germline, CDR1 is MNHEY and CDR2 is SMNVEV (reference sequence). This CDR3 has 15 residues. Drawing the rest from reference TRBV27 and TRBJ2-6, the complete variable domain is EAQVTQNPRYLITVTGKKLTVTCSQNMNHEYMSWYRQDPGLGLRQIYYSMNVEVTDKGDVPEGYKVSRKEKRNFPLILESPSPNQTSLYFCASSSRGSGANVLTFGAGSRLTVL.

J is TRBJ2-1 and V is TRBV6-5; TRBD1 matches 8 bases. The CDR3 contains 15 residues. Germline assignment: CDR1 MNHEY and CDR2 SVGAGI. J gave up 10 bases and V 0 bases, and 8 bases lay outside the gene matches. The CDR3 DNA sequence: TGTGCCAGCAGTTACTCCGGGACAGGTCGATCCGAGCAGTTCTTC. Translating it yields CASSYSGTGRSEQFF.

This chain uses TRBV2 with TRBJ1-6; D is unresolved. The CDR3 length is 13 residues. Germline V CDR1 and CDR2: SNHLY, FYNNEI. Trimming removed 2 bases from V and 7 bases from J, with 6 bases in between. CDR3 sequence (DNA): TGTGCCAGCAGTGAATTTCAGAATTCACCCCTCCACTTT. Residues: CASSEFQNSPLHF.

This clone has more than one count but fewer than ten. This chain links TRBV11-2 with TRBJ2-7; 7 nucleotides agree with TRBD2. From germline, CDR1 is SGHAT and CDR2 FQNNGV. Germline trimming cut 4 bases from V and 2 bases from J; bases unmatched to any gene: 11. There are 16 residues in the CDR3. The CDR3 loop reads CASSSVRGVHTYEQYV. The CDR3 region has the DNA TGTGCCAGCAGCTCAGTCCGGGGGGTCCACACCTACGAGCAGTACGTC.